This T cell receptor (beta chain) was captured in a study of cytomegalovirus exposure and HLA in healthy donors. Study-level results: Excluded: some indistinguishable V segments such as TRBV6-2 and TRBV6-3.

V lost 6 bases and J 4 bases, leaving 15 bases between the germline ends. Germline CDR1 and CDR2: MNHNY and SVGAGI (reference sequence). The CDR3 is 14 amino acids. There were likely unrecorded immune exposures, though donors were nominally healthy when sampled. PCR involved 60 Vbeta and 13 Jbeta primers. Profiling relied on immunoSEQ multiplex PCR, and the TCRdb table lists in-frame clones only, not all of them. The sample gives some 200,000 clones, roughly 84% of which show up once; around 2.8% is in the top ten. To note about this clone: The antigen is unknown.

Sequencing was performed on PBMCs. This TCR was sampled from a woman aged 50 to 65 in good health and CMV-seropositive. The V and J genes are TRBV6-6 and TRBJ1-2; D unclear. The CDR3 region has the DNA TGTGCCAGCAGCAACGCGGGGAGCGGCTATGGCTACACCTTC. This translates into CASSNAGSGYGYTF.